Each of the 28 T cell receptor beta chains below was sequenced from the same sample in a study of cytomegalovirus exposure and HLA in healthy donors. 60 Vbeta and 13 Jbeta primers were used in PCR. Clones were sequenced by immunoSEQ multiplex PCR, and TCRdb holds only the in-frame ones, with some missing. The sample holds roughly 130,000 clones, 70% to 75% seen once. Sequenced input: PBMCs. The receptors shown here come from a woman aged 40-49 years in good health and CMV-seropositive.

This clone came up a few times. This chain connects TRBV6-4 to TRBJ2-7; the match to TRBD2 covers 11 bases. Germline V gene lookup returns CDR1 MRHNA and CDR2 SNTAGT. The V segment lost 4 bases and the J segment 6 bases; nucleotides outside the gene matches: 2. This CDR3 has 13 residues. The CDR3 region is CASSVLAGGEQYF. CDR3 DNA sequence: TGTGCCAGCAGTGTGCTAGCGGGAGGCGAGCAGTACTTC.

V usage is TRBV7-2 and J usage is TRBJ2-3; D perhaps matches TRBD1 (6 bases). The length of the CDR3 is 14 residues. V was trimmed by 2 bases and J by 0 bases, leaving 6 bases between them. Germline loops: CDR1 SGHTA, CDR2 FQGNSA. CDR3 residues: CASSLQGSTDTQYF. CDR3 in DNA: TGTGCCAGCAGCTTACAGGGGAGCACAGATACGCAGTATTTT.

The V call is TRBV5-6, the J call TRBJ1-5; D is ambiguous. Germline CDR1 SGHDT, CDR2 YYEEEE. With 0 bases removed from V and 7 bases from J, the gap between germline ends came to 17 bases. The length of the CDR3 is 16 residues. The CDR3 nucleotides read TGTGCCAGCAGCTTGGCCGGAAGAGGGCGGAGGCAGCCCCAGCATTTT. It specifies CASSLAGRGRRQPQHF.

This clone was detected once. The CDR3 sequence: CASSQDRVSSGQSSYNEQFF. DNA for the CDR3: TGCGCCAGCAGCCAAGACAGAGTGTCTAGCGGGCAAAGCTCCTACAATGAGCAGTTCTTC. The V gene is TRBV4-3, the J gene TRBJ2-1; 8 nucleotides agree with TRBD2. Germline CDR1 and CDR2: LGHNA and YSLEER. The V segment lost 0 bases and the J segment 0 bases; nucleotides outside the gene matches: 13. The CDR3 contains 20 residues.

The V gene is TRBV27, the J gene TRBJ2-1; TRBD1 agrees at 12 bases. There are 15 residues in the CDR3. Losses at the gene ends were 5 bases for V and 8 bases for J; bases not matched to a gene: 7. The V gene's germline CDR1 is MNHEY and CDR2 SMNVEV (reference sequence). The CDR3 protein is CASSPGTGGGDEQFF. CDR3 coding DNA: TGTGCCAGCAGTCCCGGGACAGGGGGCGGCGATGAGCAGTTCTTC.

The chain uses TRBV5-1 and TRBJ2-6; tentative D call: TRBD2 (5 bases). The germline gives CDR1 SGHRS, CDR2 YFSETQ. Trimming left V 2 bases short and J 4 bases short, with 10 bases between. CDR3 length equals 15 residues. The CDR3 nucleotides are TGCGCCAGCAGCTTACCGACGGGAGGGGCCAACGTCCTGACTTTC. This codes for CASSLPTGGANVLTF.

The V gene is TRBV2, the J gene TRBJ1-2; weak D call: TRBD1 (6 bases). From germline, CDR1 is SNHLY and CDR2 FYNNEI. Trimming cost V 7 bases and J 4 bases, with 16 bases left between them. This CDR3 comprises 14 residues. In nucleotides, the CDR3 is TGTGCCAGCATCAAGACAGGAACGGGCTATGGCTACACCTTC. This sequence encodes CASIKTGTGYGYTF.

This chain links TRBV7-6 with TRBJ2-3, with D uncertain. Germline CDR1 is SGHVS and CDR2 is FNYEAQ. V dropped 1 base and J dropped 3 bases, with 8 bases sitting between them. The CDR3 extends over 14 amino acids. This CDR3 is CASSLGERTDTQYF. CDR3 DNA sequence: TGTGCCAGCAGCTTAGGAGAACGGACAGATACGCAGTATTTT.

The chain has TRBV5-5 and TRBJ1-1; 9 nucleotides match TRBD1. Germline CDR1 is SGHKS and CDR2 is YYEKEE (reference sequence). This CDR3 region has 17 residues. The trim removed 0 bases at V and 0 bases at J, leaving 6 bases unmatched. The CDR3 spells CASSLGRWTGVNTEAFF. CDR3 in DNA: TGTGCCAGCAGCTTGGGCCGTTGGACAGGGGTGAACACTGAAGCTTTCTTT.

A few counts support this clone. The V gene is TRBV28, the J gene TRBJ1-1; 8 bases map to TRBD1. CDR1 is MDHEN, CDR2 SYDVKM, per germline. The CDR3 contains 13 residues. J lost 6 bases, V lost 6 bases, and 6 bases had no gene match. Here the CDR3 reads CASSRQGMAEAFF. The CDR3 nucleotides read TGTGCCAGCAGCCGACAGGGGATGGCTGAAGCTTTCTTT.

This clone was found once. The V call is TRBV2, the J call TRBJ2-7; perhaps TRBD1 as D (6 bases). CDR3 length equals 13 residues. Germline CDR1 and CDR2: SNHLY and FYNNEI. The ends were cut back, 7 bases at V and 6 bases at J, with 16 bases in the middle. The CDR3 reads CASNRDKQCEQYF. CDR3 bases: TGTGCCAGCAACCGGGACAAACAGTGCGAGCAGTACTTC. The whole variable domain, remainder taken from reference TRBV2 and TRBJ2-7, is EPEVTQTPSHQVTQMGQEVILRCVPISNHLYFYWYRQILGQKVEFLVSFYNNEISEKSEIFDDQFSVERPDGSNFTLKIRSTKLEDSAMYFCASNRDKQCEQYFGPGTRLTVT.

V is TRBV7-3 and J is TRBJ2-1; 9 bases are shared with TRBD2. Germline V gives CDR1 SGHTA, CDR2 FQGTGA. Trimming cost V 3 bases and J 15 bases; bases outside gene matches: 9. This CDR3 has 13 residues. Written as DNA, the CDR3 is TGTGCCAGCAGCTTCATGGCGGGAGGGCCTCTGTTCTTC. It encodes CASSFMAGGPLFF. The full variable domain, rest sourced from reference TRBV7-3 and TRBJ2-1, is GAGVSQTPSNKVTEKGKYVELRCDPISGHTALYWYRQSLGQGPEFLIYFQGTGAADDSGLPNDRFFAVRPEGSVSTLKIQRTERGDSAVYLCASSFMAGGPLFFGPGTRLTVL.

This clone was recorded a few times. The chain has TRBV19 and TRBJ1-4, with 8 bases that match TRBD1. Germline V CDR1 and CDR2: LNHDA, SQIVND (reference sequence). Trimming at V came to 5 bases and at J to 3 bases, leaving 5 bases not matched to a gene. This CDR3 has 15 amino acids. CDR3 residues: CASSPGTGSNEKLFF. In DNA, the CDR3 is TGTGCCAGTAGTCCCGGGACAGGATCTAATGAAAAACTGTTTTTT.

The chain is built from TRBV2 and TRBJ1-1; D is unclear. Trimming took off 0 bases at V and 0 bases at J, with 8 bases between the two ends. Germline V gives CDR1 SNHLY, CDR2 FYNNEI. CDR3 length equals 15 residues. Here the CDR3 reads CASSEALNLNTEAFF. The CDR3 nucleotides are TGTGCCAGCAGTGAAGCGCTTAACTTGAACACTGAAGCTTTCTTT.

The chain joins TRBV19 to TRBJ1-5; D not certain. Germline V gene lookup returns CDR1 LNHDA and CDR2 SQIVND (reference sequence). This CDR3 contains 16 residues. V lost 6 bases, J lost 1 base, and 16 bases lay in between. The chain's CDR3 is CASRVEGWRSNQPQHF. The CDR3 DNA reads as TGTGCCAGTAGAGTGGAGGGCTGGAGAAGCAATCAGCCCCAGCATTTT.

This chain connects TRBV7-8 to TRBJ2-7; TRBD2 might be the D (6 bases). V was shortened by 0 bases and J by 2 bases, with 8 bases between the two germline ends. The V gene's germline CDR1 is SGHVS and CDR2 FQNEAQ. The CDR3 runs to 14 residues. DNA of the CDR3: TGTGCCAGCAGCTTAGCGGGGGAGGCCTACGAGCAGTACTTC. Protein sequence: CASSLAGEAYEQYF.

This sequence joins TRBV29-1 and TRBJ1-2; the match to TRBD1 covers 10 bases. Germline V gives CDR1 SQVTM, CDR2 ANQGSEA. The CDR3 totals 15 residues. V gave up 4 bases and J gave up 6 bases; unmatched junction bases: 11. CDR3 loop: CSVAGTGVRVDGYTF. As DNA, the CDR3 is TGCAGCGTTGCCGGGACAGGGGTAAGAGTGGATGGCTACACCTTC.

In this sample, this clone turned up a few times. This sequence joins TRBV27 and TRBJ2-1; 8 nucleotides line up with TRBD2. Losses at the gene ends were 5 bases for V and 0 bases for J; bases not matched to a gene: 3. The germline V gene encodes CDR1 MNHEY and CDR2 SMNVEV (reference sequence). This CDR3 spans 15 amino acids. CDR3 sequence: CASSPGLASYNEQFF. CDR3 DNA: TGTGCCAGCAGTCCAGGACTAGCCTCCTACAATGAGCAGTTCTTC.

This clone was recorded a few times. The rearrangement joins TRBV30 to TRBJ1-4; the D gene is possibly TRBD1 (5 bases). Germline loops: CDR1 GTSNPN, CDR2 SVGIG (reference sequence). V was pared by 1 base and J by 11 bases, with 17 bases between. The CDR3 totals 14 residues. This chain's CDR3 is CAWSATAGGLKLFF. The CDR3 DNA reads as TGTGCCTGGAGTGCAACTGCCGGGGGGTTGAAACTGTTTTTT.

The chain carries TRBV6-1 and TRBJ1-1, with 8 bases that match TRBD1. Trimming took 5 bases from V and 6 from J; bases not matched to a gene: 11. CDR1 and CDR2 from the germline V gene are MNHNS and SASEGT. The CDR3 is made up of 15 amino acids. The CDR3 nucleotides read TGTGCCAGCAGTAAAGGACAGGGAGGTTTCCCTGAAGCTTTCTTT. Translated, it gives CASSKGQGGFPEAFF.

The chain carries TRBV4-1 and TRBJ2-3; D is uncertain. The V end was cut by 0 bases, the J end by 10 bases, with 11 bases between. This CDR3 contains 13 residues. Germline lookup yields CDR1 MGHRA and CDR2 YSYEKL. CDR3 nucleotide sequence: TGCGCCAGCAGCCAAGATGAGTTGCGTGCGCAGTATTTT. Amino acids: CASSQDELRAQYF.

This chain connects TRBV5-1 to TRBJ2-3, with 9 nucleotides matching TRBD1. CDR1 SGHRS and CDR2 YFSETQ come from the germline V gene. The V segment lost 4 bases and the J segment 4 bases; nucleotides outside the gene matches: 10. The CDR3 consists of 16 residues. CDR3 nucleotide sequence: TGCGCCAGCAGCCCACAGGGGGCCGCACACGCAGATACGCAGTATTTT. Its translation is CASSPQGAAHADTQYF.

The chain is built from TRBV2 and TRBJ2-7, with 7 bases that match TRBD1. Germline CDR1 is SNHLY and CDR2 is FYNNEI. The CDR3 is 13 amino acids. The CDR3 region is CATWDSGTYEQYF. The CDR3 coding sequence is TGTGCTACTTGGGACAGCGGAACCTACGAGCAGTACTTC. Looking up the rest from reference TRBV2 and TRBJ2-7 gives the full variable domain: EPEVTQTPSHQVTQMGQEVILRCVPISNHLYFYWYRQILGQKVEFLVSFYNNEISEKSEIFDDQFSVERPDGSNFTLKIRSTKLEDSAMYFCATWDSGTYEQYFGPGTRLTVT.

This CDR3 reads CAIRRMDTEAFF. The CDR3 DNA reads as TGTGCCATCAGGCGGATGGACACTGAAGCTTTCTTT. The chain employs TRBV10-3 and TRBJ1-1; D ambiguous. Germline CDR1 reads ENHRY; CDR2 reads SYGVKD. This CDR3 spans 12 amino acids. Deletions cut 6 bases from V and 3 bases from J, with 8 bases between.

J is TRBJ2-2 and V is TRBV7-8; 11 positions agree with TRBD2. The CDR3 is made up of 19 amino acids. CDR1 and CDR2 (germline): SGHVS, FQNEAQ. The V and J ends lost 2 bases and 4 bases, in that order; junction bases with no gene match: 12. CDR3 sequence (DNA): TGTGCCAGCAGCTTAAGGCTAGCGGGAGGATCCTTGTCCACCGGGGAGCTGTTTTTT. Its translation is CASSLRLAGGSLSTGELFF.

This CDR3 reads CASRRGYYEQYF. The CDR3 DNA is TGTGCCAGCAGGCGGGGATACTACGAGCAGTACTTC. The J gene is TRBJ2-7, the V gene TRBV2; a weak D match, TRBD2 (6 bases). This CDR3 contains 12 residues. Trimming cost V 6 bases and J 3 bases, with 9 bases left between them. The V gene's germline CDR1 is SNHLY and CDR2 FYNNEI. Variable domain in full (rest from reference TRBV2 and TRBJ2-7): EPEVTQTPSHQVTQMGQEVILRCVPISNHLYFYWYRQILGQKVEFLVSFYNNEISEKSEIFDDQFSVERPDGSNFTLKIRSTKLEDSAMYFCASRRGYYEQYFGPGTRLTVT.

The chain is built from TRBV2 and TRBJ2-2; 8 bases match TRBD1. CDR1 and CDR2 (germline): SNHLY, FYNNEI. The CDR3 is 15 residues long. V dropped 6 bases and J dropped 7; count of bases not matched to a gene: 10. CDR3 DNA: TGTGCCAGCAGGCCCCCGGACAGGGCGGGCGGGGAGCTGTTTTTT. Its protein product is CASRPPDRAGGELFF.

This clone counts as medium-sized. J is TRBJ2-7 and V is TRBV4-2, with 9 bases that match TRBD1. This CDR3 is 16 amino acids long. V lost 1 base and J lost 3; bases outside the gene matches: 7. Germline values: CDR1 LGHNA, CDR2 YNFKEQ. This CDR3 is CASSQGAGTGLYEQYF. The CDR3 DNA sequence: TGTGCCAGCAGCCAAGGGGCCGGGACAGGGCTCTACGAGCAGTACTTC.